The subject of this entry is one T cell receptor (beta chain). The method was immunoSEQ multiplex PCR; TCRdb's version includes in-frame clones alone and lacks a portion of them. The table lists roughly 68,000 clones, roughly nine tenths of them singletons, with roughly 0.37% in the top ten. The source of the sample is a study of technical replicates of blood from several donors. The ends lost 0 bases at V and 6 bases at J; junction bases unmatched: 12. The CDR3 has 16 amino acids. Looked up from germline, CDR1 is GTSNPN and CDR2 is SVGIG (reference sequence). The chain recombines TRBV30 with TRBJ2-3, with 7 bases that match TRBD2. Sequenced sample: T cells isolated from PBMCs. This receptor was obtained from a human donor in good health. The chain's CDR3 is CAWSVLVGGGPDTQYF. CDR3 bases: TGTGCCTGGAGTGTTTTGGTCGGGGGAGGGCCGGATACGCAGTATTTT.